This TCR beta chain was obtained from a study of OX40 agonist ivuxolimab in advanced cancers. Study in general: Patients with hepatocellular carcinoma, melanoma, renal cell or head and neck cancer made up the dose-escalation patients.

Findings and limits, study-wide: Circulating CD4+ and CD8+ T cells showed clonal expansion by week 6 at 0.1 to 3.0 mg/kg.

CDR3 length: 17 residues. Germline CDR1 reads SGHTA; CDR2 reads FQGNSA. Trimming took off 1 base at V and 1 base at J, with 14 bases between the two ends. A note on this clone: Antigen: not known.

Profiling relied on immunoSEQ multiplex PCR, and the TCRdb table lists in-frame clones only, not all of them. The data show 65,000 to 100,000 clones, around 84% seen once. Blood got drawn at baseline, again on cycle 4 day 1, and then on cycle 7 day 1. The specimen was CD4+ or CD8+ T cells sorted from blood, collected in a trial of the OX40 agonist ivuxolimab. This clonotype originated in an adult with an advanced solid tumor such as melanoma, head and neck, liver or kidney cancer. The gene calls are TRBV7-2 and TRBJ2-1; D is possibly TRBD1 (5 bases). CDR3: CASSLVARARSYNEQFF. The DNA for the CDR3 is TGTGCCAGCAGCTTAGTTGCCAGGGCAAGGTCCTACAATGAGCAGTTCTTC.